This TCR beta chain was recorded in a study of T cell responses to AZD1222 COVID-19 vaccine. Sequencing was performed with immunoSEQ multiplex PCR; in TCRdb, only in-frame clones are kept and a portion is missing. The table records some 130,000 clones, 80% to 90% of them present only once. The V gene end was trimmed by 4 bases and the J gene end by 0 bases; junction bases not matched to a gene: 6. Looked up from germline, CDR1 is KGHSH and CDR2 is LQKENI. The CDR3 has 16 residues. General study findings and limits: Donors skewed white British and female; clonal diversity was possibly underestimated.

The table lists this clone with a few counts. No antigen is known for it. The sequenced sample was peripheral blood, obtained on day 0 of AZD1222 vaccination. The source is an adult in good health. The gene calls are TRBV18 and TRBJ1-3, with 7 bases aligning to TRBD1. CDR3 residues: CASSLPTGDSGNTIYF. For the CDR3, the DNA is TGTGCCAGCTCACTACCAACAGGGGACTCTGGAAACACCATATATTTT. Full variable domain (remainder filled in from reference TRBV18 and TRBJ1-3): NAGVMQNPRHLVRRRGQEARLRCSPMKGHSHVYWYRQLPEEGLKFMVYLQKENIIDESGMPKERFSAEFPKEGPSILRIQQVVRGDSAAYFCASSLPTGDSGNTIYFGEGSWLTVV.